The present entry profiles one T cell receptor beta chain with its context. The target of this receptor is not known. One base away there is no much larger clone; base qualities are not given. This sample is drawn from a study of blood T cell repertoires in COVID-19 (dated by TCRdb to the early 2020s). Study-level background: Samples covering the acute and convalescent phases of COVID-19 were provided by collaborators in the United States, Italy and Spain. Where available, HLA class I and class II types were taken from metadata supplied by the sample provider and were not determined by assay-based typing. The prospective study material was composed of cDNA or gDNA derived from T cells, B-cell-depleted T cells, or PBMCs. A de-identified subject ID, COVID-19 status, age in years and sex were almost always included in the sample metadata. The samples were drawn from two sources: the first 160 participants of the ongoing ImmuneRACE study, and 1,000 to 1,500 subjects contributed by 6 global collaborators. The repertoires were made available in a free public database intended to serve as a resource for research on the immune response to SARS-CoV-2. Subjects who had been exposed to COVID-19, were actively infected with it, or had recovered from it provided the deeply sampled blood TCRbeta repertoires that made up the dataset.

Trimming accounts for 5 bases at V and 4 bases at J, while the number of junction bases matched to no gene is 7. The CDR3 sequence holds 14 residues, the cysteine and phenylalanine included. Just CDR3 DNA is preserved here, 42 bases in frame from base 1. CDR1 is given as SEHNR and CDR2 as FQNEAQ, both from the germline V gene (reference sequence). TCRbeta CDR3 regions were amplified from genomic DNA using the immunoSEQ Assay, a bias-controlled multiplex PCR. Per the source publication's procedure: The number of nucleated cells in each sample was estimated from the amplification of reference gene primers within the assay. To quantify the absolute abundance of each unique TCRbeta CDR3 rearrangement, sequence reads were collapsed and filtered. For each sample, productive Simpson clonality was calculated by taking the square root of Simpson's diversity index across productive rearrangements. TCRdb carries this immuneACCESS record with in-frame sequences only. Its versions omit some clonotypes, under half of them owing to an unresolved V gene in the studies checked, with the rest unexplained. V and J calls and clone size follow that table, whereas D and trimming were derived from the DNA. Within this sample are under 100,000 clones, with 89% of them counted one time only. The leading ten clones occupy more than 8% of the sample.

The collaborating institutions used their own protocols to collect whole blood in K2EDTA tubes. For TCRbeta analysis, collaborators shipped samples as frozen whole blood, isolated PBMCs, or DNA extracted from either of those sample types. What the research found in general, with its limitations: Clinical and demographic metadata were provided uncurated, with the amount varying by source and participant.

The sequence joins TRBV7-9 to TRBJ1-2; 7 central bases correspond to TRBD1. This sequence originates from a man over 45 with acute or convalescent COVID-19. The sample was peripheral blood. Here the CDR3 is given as CASSERDSFYGYTF. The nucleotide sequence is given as TGTGCCAGCAGCGAACGGGACAGCTTCTATGGCTACACCTTC.